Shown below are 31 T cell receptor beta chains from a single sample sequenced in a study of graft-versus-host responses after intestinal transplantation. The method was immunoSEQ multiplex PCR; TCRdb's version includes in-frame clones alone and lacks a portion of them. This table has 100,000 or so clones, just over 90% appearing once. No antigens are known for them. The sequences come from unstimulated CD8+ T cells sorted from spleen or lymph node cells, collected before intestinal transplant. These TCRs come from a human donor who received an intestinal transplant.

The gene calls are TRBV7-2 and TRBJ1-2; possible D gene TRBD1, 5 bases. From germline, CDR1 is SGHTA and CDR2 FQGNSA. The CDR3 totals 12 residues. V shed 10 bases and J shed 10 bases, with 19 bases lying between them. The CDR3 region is CAIMGRVQDYTF. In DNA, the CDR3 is TGTGCCATCATGGGCAGGGTGCAAGACTACACCTTC.

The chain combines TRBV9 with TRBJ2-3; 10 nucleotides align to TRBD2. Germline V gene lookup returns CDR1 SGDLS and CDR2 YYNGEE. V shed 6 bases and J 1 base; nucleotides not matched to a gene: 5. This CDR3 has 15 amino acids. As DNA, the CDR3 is TGTGCCAGCAAACCCAGCGGGGGGGGCACAGATACGCAGTATTTT. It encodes CASKPSGGGTDTQYF.

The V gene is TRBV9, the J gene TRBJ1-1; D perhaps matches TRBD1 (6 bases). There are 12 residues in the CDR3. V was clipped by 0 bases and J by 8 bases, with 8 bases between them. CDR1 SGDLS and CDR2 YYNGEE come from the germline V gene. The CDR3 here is CASSVDDREAFF. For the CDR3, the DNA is TGTGCCAGCAGCGTAGATGACAGGGAAGCTTTCTTT. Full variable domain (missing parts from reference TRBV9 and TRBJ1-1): DSGVTQTPKHLITATGQRVTLRCSPRSGDLSVYWYQQSLDQGLQFLIQYYNGEERAKGNILERFSAQQFPDLHSELNLSSLELGDSALYFCASSVDDREAFFGQGTRLTVV.

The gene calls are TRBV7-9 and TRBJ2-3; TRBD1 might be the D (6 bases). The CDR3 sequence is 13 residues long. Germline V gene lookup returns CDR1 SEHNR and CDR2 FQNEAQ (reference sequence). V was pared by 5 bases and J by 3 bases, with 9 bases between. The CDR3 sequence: CASSPQGTDTQYF. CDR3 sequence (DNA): TGTGCCAGCAGCCCCCAGGGGACAGATACGCAGTATTTT.

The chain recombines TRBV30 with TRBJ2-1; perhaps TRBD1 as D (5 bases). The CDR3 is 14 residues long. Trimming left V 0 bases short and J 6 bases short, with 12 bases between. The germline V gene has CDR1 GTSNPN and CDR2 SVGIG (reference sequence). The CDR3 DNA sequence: TGTGCCTGGAGTGTACCGGAAGGGGTCAATGAGCAGTTCTTC. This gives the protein CAWSVPEGVNEQFF.

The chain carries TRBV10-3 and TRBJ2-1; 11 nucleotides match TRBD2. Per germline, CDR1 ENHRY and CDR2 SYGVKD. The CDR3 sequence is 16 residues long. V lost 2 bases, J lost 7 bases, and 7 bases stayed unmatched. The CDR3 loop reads CAISEAPSGGKNEQFF. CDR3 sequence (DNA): TGTGCCATCAGTGAGGCTCCTAGCGGGGGGAAAAATGAGCAGTTCTTC.

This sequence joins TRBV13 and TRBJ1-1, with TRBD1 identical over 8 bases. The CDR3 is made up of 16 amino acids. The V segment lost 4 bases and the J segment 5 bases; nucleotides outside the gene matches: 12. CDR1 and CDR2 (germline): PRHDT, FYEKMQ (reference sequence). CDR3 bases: TGTGCCAGCAGCTCCCAGGGGGCGCGAGGAGGGACTGAAGCTTTCTTT. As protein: CASSSQGARGGTEAFF.

CDR3 in DNA: TGTGCCAGCAGCCTTGGGGACAGGGGACACACCGGGGAGCTGTTTTTT. Protein: CASSLGDRGHTGELFF. V usage is TRBV5-4 and J usage is TRBJ2-2; 10 positions agree with TRBD1. Germline V gives CDR1 SGHNT, CDR2 YYREEE (reference sequence). CDR3 size: 16 residues. After removal of 4 bases from V and 3 bases from J, the junction contained 6 bases not matched to a gene.

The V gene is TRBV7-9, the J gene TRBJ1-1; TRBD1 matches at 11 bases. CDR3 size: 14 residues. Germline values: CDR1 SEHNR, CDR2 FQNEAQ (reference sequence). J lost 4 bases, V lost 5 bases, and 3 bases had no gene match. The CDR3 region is CASSPGQGGTEAFF. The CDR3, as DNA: TGTGCCAGCAGCCCGGGACAGGGGGGCACTGAAGCTTTCTTT.

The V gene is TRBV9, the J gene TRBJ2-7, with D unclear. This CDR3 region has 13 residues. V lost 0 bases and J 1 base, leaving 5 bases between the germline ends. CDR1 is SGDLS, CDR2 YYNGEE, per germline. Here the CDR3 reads CASSVGSSYEQYF. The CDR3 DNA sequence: TGTGCCAGCAGCGTAGGGAGTTCCTACGAGCAGTACTTC.

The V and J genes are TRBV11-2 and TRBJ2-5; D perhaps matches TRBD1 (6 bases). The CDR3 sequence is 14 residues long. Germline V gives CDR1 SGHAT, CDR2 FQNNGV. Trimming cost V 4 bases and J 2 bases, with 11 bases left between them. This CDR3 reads CASSSSGTQETQYF. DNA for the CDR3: TGTGCCAGCAGCTCTTCCGGGACACAAGAGACCCAGTACTTC. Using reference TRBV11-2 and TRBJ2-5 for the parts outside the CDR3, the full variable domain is EAGVAQSPRYKIIEKRQSVAFWCNPISGHATLYWYQQILGQGPKLLIQFQNNGVVDDSQLPKDRFSAERLKGVDSTLKIQPAKLEDSAVYLCASSSSGTQETQYFGPGTRLLVL.

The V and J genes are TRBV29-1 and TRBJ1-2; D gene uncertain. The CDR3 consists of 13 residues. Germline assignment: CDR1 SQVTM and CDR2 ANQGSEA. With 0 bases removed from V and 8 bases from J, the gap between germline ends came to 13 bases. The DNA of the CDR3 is TGCAGCGTTGAAGACTGGAGGGAATCAGGCTACACCTTC. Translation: CSVEDWRESGYTF.

CDR3 protein: CASSQDRGWYGYTF. CDR3 in DNA: TGCGCCAGCAGCCAAGATCGAGGGTGGTATGGCTACACCTTC. V is TRBV4-3 and J is TRBJ1-2; no clear D gene. Trimming took off 0 bases at V and 5 bases at J, with 10 bases between the two ends. Germline-derived CDR1 and CDR2 are LGHNA and YSLEER. The CDR3 consists of 14 residues.

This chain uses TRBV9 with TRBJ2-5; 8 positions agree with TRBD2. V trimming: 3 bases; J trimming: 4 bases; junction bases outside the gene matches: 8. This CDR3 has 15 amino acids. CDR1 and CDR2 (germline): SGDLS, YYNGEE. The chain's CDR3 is CASSAGEAGGETQYF. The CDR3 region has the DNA TGTGCCAGCAGCGCTGGGGAGGCGGGGGGAGAGACCCAGTACTTC.

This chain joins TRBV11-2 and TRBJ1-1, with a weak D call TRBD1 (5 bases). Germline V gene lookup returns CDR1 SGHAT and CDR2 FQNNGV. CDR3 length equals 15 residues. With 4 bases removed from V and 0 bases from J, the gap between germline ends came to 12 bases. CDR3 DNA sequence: TGTGCCAGCAGCTACGACAGCCAGATGAACACTGAAGCTTTCTTT. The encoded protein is CASSYDSQMNTEAFF.

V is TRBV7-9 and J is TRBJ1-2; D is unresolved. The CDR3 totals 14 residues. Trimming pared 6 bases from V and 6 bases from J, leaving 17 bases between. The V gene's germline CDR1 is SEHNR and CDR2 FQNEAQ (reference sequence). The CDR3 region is CASRAGQPAHGYTF. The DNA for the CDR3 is TGTGCCAGCAGGGCCGGCCAGCCAGCGCATGGCTACACCTTC.

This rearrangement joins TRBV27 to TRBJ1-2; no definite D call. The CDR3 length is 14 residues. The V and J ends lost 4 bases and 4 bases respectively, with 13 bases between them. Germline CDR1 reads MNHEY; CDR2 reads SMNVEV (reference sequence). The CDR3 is CASSSNLGGYGYTF. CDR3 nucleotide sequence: TGTGCCAGCAGTTCCAACTTAGGCGGCTATGGCTACACCTTC.

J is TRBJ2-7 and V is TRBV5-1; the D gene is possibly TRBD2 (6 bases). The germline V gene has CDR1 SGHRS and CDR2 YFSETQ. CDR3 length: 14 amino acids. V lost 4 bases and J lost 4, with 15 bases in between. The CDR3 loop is CASSPEGGGYEQYF. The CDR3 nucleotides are TGCGCCAGCAGCCCGGAGGGTGGGGGGTACGAGCAGTACTTC.

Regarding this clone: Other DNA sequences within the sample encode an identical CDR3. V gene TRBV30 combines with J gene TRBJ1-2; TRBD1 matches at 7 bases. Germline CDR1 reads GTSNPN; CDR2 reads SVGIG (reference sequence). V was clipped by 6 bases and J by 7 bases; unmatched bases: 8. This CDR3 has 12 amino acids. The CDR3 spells CACYTGAGGYTF. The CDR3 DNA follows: TGTGCCTGTTACACAGGGGCGGGTGGCTACACCTTC.

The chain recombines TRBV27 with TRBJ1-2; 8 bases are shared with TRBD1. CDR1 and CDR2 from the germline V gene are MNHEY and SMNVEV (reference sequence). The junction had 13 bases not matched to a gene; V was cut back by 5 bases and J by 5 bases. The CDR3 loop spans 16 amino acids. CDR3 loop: CASSGVDRASFYGYTF. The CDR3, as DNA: TGTGCCAGCAGTGGGGTGGACAGGGCCTCTTTTTATGGCTACACCTTC.

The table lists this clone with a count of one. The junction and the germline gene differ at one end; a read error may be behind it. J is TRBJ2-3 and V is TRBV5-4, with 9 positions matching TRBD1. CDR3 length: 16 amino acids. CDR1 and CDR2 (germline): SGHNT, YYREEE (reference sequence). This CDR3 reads CASSQRTGVGTDTQYF. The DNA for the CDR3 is TGCGCCAGCAGCCAAAGGACAGGGGTCGGCACAGATACGCAGTATTTT.

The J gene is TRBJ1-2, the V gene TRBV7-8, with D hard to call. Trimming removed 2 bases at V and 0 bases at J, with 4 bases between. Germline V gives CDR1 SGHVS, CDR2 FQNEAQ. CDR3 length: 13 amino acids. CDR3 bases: TGTGCCAGCAGCTTATCCGCTAACTATGGCTACACCTTC. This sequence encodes CASSLSANYGYTF.

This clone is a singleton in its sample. The DNA of the CDR3 is TGTGCCAGCAGCCCGGGACTGGAGCAGTACTTC. Translated: CASSPGLEQYF. This chain connects TRBV7-6 to TRBJ2-7, with a tentative D call TRBD2 (6 bases). Germline V gene sequence: CDR1 SGHVS, CDR2 FNYEAQ. CDR3 length: 11 residues. The V end was cut by 5 bases, the J end by 7 bases, with 9 bases between. The full variable domain, in which reference TRBV7-6 and TRBJ2-7 provide the parts outside the CDR3, is GAGVSQSPRYKVTKRGQDVALRCDPISGHVSLYWYRQALGQGPEFLTYFNYEAQQDKSGLPNDRFSAERPEGSISTLTIQRTEQRDSAMYRCASSPGLEQYFGPGTRLTVT.

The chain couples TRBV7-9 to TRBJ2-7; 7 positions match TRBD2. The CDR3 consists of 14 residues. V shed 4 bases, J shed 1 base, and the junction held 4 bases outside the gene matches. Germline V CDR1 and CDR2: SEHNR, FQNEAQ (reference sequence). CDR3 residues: CASSSGTNSYEQYF. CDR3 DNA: TGTGCCAGCAGCTCCGGGACTAATTCCTACGAGCAGTACTTC.

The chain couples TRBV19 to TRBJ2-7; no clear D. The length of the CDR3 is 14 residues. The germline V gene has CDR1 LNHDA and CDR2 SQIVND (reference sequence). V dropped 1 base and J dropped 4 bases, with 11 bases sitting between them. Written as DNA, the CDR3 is TGTGCCAGTAGTATAGCTAGGCCCCTATACGAGCAGTACTTC. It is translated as CASSIARPLYEQYF.

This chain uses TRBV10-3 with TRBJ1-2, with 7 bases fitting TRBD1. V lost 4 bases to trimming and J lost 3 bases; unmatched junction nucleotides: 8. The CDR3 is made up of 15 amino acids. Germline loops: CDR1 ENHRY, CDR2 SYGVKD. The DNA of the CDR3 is TGTGCCATCAGTGTTTCGACAGGGCCAGACTATGGCTACACCTTC. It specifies CAISVSTGPDYGYTF.

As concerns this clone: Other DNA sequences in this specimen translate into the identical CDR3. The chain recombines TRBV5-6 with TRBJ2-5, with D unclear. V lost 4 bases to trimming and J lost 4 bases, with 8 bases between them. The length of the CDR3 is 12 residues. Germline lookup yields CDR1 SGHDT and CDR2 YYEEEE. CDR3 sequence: CASSGAVETQYF. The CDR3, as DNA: TGTGCCAGCAGCGGAGCTGTAGAGACCCAGTACTTC.

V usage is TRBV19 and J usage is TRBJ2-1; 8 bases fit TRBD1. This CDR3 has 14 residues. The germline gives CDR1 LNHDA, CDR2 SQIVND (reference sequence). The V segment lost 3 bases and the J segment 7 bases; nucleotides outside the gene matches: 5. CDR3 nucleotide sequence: TGTGCCAGTAGTATGTGGGGACAGGATAATGAGCAGTTCTTC. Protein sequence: CASSMWGQDNEQFF.

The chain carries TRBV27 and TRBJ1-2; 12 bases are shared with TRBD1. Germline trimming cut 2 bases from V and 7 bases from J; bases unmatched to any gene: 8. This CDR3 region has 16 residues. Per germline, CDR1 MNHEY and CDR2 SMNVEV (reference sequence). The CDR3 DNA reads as TGTGCCAGCAGTTTAACCGGGACAGGGGGCGTAGGTGGCTACACCTTC. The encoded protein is CASSLTGTGGVGGYTF.

The CDR3 loop reads CASGGPEDNEQFF. The CDR3 DNA reads TGTGCCAGCGGGGGGCCAGAAGACAATGAGCAGTTCTTC. The chain has TRBV19 and TRBJ2-1; a weak D match, TRBD2 (7 bases). Trimming stripped 9 bases from V and 5 bases from J, with 14 bases between. The CDR3 totals 13 residues. The germline CDR1 and CDR2 sequences are LNHDA and SQIVND (reference sequence).

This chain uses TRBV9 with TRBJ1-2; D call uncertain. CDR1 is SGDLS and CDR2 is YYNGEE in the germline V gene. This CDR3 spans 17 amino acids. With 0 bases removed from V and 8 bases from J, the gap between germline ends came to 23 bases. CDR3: CASSVDIELAPQRGYTF. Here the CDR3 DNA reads TGTGCCAGCAGCGTAGATATCGAGTTGGCGCCCCAGAGGGGCTACACCTTC.